The TCR beta chain described here comes from a study of early T cells in non-severe SARS-CoV-2 infection. Study details: The study sequenced bulk RNA from unsorted whole blood, with chains unpaired.

Each cDNA molecule carried a unique molecular identifier. TCRdb passed the 5' RACE reads through MiXCR, listing each CDR3 protein once. This table has fewer than 55,000 distinct CDR3 sequences, about 9.3% appearing once. V dropped 4 bases and J dropped 4 bases, with 4 bases sitting between them. The CDR3 has 12 residues. The V gene's germline CDR1 is SGHTA and CDR2 FQGNSA. V gene TRBV7-2 combines with J gene TRBJ1-4; no clear D. The origin of this receptor is an adult who was a healthcare worker with PCR-confirmed SARS-CoV-2 infection or an uninfected control (not recorded which). The sequencing input was whole blood. The CDR3 loop reads CASSSFNEKLFF. The CDR3 nucleotides read TGTGCCAGCAGCTCCTTTAATGAAAAACTGTTTTTT.